The 18 T cell receptor beta chains in this list originate from one sample, sequenced in a study of blood T cell repertoires in COVID-19. Using immunoSEQ multiplex PCR, the repertoire was profiled, and TCRdb retains in-frame clones only, with some absent. The table includes about 94,000 clones, roughly 70% detected once. The specimen sequenced was peripheral blood. The receptors were sampled from a man between 65 and 85 years old with COVID-19, enrolled during active disease.

This clone was counted ten times or more. The chain employs TRBV19 and TRBJ1-5; the D gene is possibly TRBD1 (5 bases). V lost 5 bases, J lost 0 bases, and 17 bases lay in between. This CDR3 spans 17 amino acids. Looked up from germline, CDR1 is LNHDA and CDR2 is SQIVND (reference sequence). CDR3 DNA sequence: TGTGCCAGTAGTTCAGGGTCTTACGGCAATAGCAATCAGCCCCAGCATTTT. Its protein is CASSSGSYGNSNQPQHF.

The chain combines TRBV6-5 with TRBJ2-1; weak D call: TRBD2 (6 bases). Germline CDR1 and CDR2: MNHEY and SVGAGI. V was shortened by 8 bases and J by 6 bases, with 11 bases between the two germline ends. The CDR3 runs to 12 residues. The CDR3 loop is CASFRGGNEQFF. The DNA of the CDR3 is TGTGCCAGCTTTCGGGGAGGCAATGAGCAGTTCTTC.

This chain links TRBV9 with TRBJ1-2; 9 bases are a match to TRBD1. Germline lookup yields CDR1 SGDLS and CDR2 YYNGEE. This CDR3 region has 15 residues. J gave up 4 bases and V 4 bases, and 8 bases lay outside the gene matches. CDR3 DNA sequence: TGTGCCAGCAGCCCCCGACAGGGGGTCGGCTATGGCTACACCTTC. It translates to CASSPRQGVGYGYTF.

This chain connects TRBV11-1 to TRBJ2-7; maybe TRBD1 (6 bases). CDR3 length: 13 residues. V was pared by 3 bases and J by 3 bases, with 9 bases between. The germline CDR1 and CDR2 sequences are SGHAT and FQDESV (reference sequence). Written as DNA, the CDR3 is TGTGCCAGCAGCTTGACAGGATTCTACGAGCAGTACTTC. It codes for CASSLTGFYEQYF.

This chain links TRBV7-3 with TRBJ2-2; 9 bases are shared with TRBD1. Germline assignment: CDR1 SGHTA and CDR2 FQGTGA. Trimming removed 2 bases from V and 3 bases from J; junction bases left unmatched: 4. This CDR3 is built from 16 residues. The CDR3 coding sequence is TGTGCCAGCAGCTTAGTGGGACAGGGTGACACCGGGGAGCTGTTTTTT. Amino acid sequence: CASSLVGQGDTGELFF.

Here the CDR3 reads CASSSMGGGANSPLHF. CDR3 nucleotides: TGTGCCAGCAGCTCAATGGGGGGGGGCGCAAATTCACCCCTCCACTTT. The chain uses TRBV9 and TRBJ1-6, with D possibly TRBD1 on 6 matching bases. Germline assignment: CDR1 SGDLS and CDR2 YYNGEE. CDR3 size: 16 residues. Between the trimmed V and J ends, which lost 4 bases and 7 bases, there was a span of 18 bases.

The V call is TRBV9, the J call TRBJ1-1; maybe TRBD1 (5 bases). Per germline, CDR1 SGDLS and CDR2 YYNGEE. With 3 bases removed from V and 8 bases from J, the gap between germline ends came to 11 bases. The CDR3 has 12 amino acids. CDR3 sequence: CASSALGGEAFF. As DNA, the CDR3 is TGTGCCAGCAGCGCTTTGGGGGGAGAAGCTTTCTTT.

The chain combines TRBV28 with TRBJ2-7; D is undetermined. Per the germline V gene, CDR1 is MDHEN and CDR2 is SYDVKM. V was shortened by 5 bases and J by 6 bases, with 8 bases between the two germline ends. This CDR3 contains 11 residues. The DNA of the CDR3 is TGTGCCAGCAGTCCGCTAGTCGAGCAGTACTTC. Encoded protein: CASSPLVEQYF.

This clone has only a few counts. The CDR3 here is CASQDSNAETQYF. The CDR3 bases are TGTGCCTCCCAGGACAGCAATGCAGAGACCCAGTACTTC. The chain links TRBV24-1 to TRBJ2-5, with D perhaps matching TRBD1 (6 bases). Germline assignment: CDR1 KGHDR and CDR2 SFDVKD. This CDR3 has 13 amino acids. Trimming took off 12 bases at V and 4 bases at J, with 17 bases between the two ends.

The chain combines TRBV19 with TRBJ2-3; 9 bases are a match to TRBD1. The germline V gene has CDR1 LNHDA and CDR2 SQIVND (reference sequence). Trimming at V came to 3 bases and at J to 3 bases, leaving 7 bases not matched to a gene. CDR3 size: 16 residues. The CDR3, as DNA: TGTGCCAGTAGTATGATAGGGGACAGGGTTACAGATACGCAGTATTTT. As protein: CASSMIGDRVTDTQYF.

The rearrangement uses TRBV24-1 and TRBJ2-3, with 9 bases aligning to TRBD1. The V gene end was trimmed by 9 bases and the J gene end by 0 bases; junction bases not matched to a gene: 0. Germline V gene data show CDR1 as KGHDR and CDR2 as SFDVKD. The CDR3 is made up of 13 amino acids. The CDR3 nucleotides read TGTGCCACCGGGACAGGGAGCACAGATACGCAGTATTTT. Translated, it gives CATGTGSTDTQYF.

The gene calls are TRBV5-1 and TRBJ2-1; TRBD1 agrees at 8 bases. This CDR3 has 15 amino acids. The ends lost 6 bases at V and 5 bases at J; junction bases unmatched: 10. In germline, CDR1 is SGHRS, CDR2 YFSETQ. CDR3 amino acids: CASNHEGQDHNEQFF. For the CDR3, the DNA is TGCGCCAGCAACCACGAGGGACAGGATCACAATGAGCAGTTCTTC.

This clone occurred many times. The chain uses TRBV2 and TRBJ2-7, with D uncertain. The V and J ends lost 2 bases and 7 bases respectively, with 9 bases between them. The CDR3 length is 12 residues. The V gene's germline CDR1 is SNHLY and CDR2 FYNNEI. CDR3 coding DNA: TGTGCCAGCAGTGAACGTCTGAGGGAGCAGTACTTC. Amino acids: CASSERLREQYF.

The table lists this clone with a few counts. The chain couples TRBV6-2 or TRBV6-3 to TRBJ1-2; D is undetermined. The V gene's germline CDR1 is MNHEY and CDR2 SVGEGT. This CDR3 contains 12 residues. V lost 3 bases to trimming and J lost 8 bases, with 10 bases between them. The CDR3 coding sequence is TGTGCCAGCAGTTATCCCCCTTCCGGCTACACCTTC. Protein product: CASSYPPSGYTF.

The chain links TRBV7-9 to TRBJ1-1; the match to TRBD1 covers 7 bases. The CDR3 is 15 amino acids. Germline CDR1 SEHNR, CDR2 FQNEAQ (reference sequence). The V segment lost 1 base and the J segment 4 bases; nucleotides outside the gene matches: 6. The CDR3 DNA reads TGTGCCAGCAGCTTAGGCCCAACAGGGGTCACTGAAGCTTTCTTT. Translation: CASSLGPTGVTEAFF. Variable domain in full (rest from reference TRBV7-9 and TRBJ1-1): DTGVSQNPRHKITKRGQNVTFRCDPISEHNRLYWYRQTLGQGPEFLTYFQNEAQLEKSRLLSDRFSAERPKGSFSTLEIQRTEQGDSAMYLCASSLGPTGVTEAFFGQGTRLTVV.

This chain links TRBV4-2 with TRBJ2-5, with 9 bases matching TRBD2. CDR3 length: 15 amino acids. The J segment lost 7 bases and the V segment lost 0 bases, leaving 6 bases of the junction unmatched. From germline, CDR1 is LGHNA and CDR2 YNFKEQ. The CDR3 DNA reads as TGTGCCAGCAGCCAAGAGTTAGCGGGAGACAGGACCCAGTACTTC. Amino acid sequence: CASSQELAGDRTQYF.

This clone appeared once. This chain connects TRBV28 to TRBJ1-5; D not resolved. The CDR3 is made up of 13 amino acids. Trimming took 6 bases from V and 0 from J, leaving 6 bases between them. Per the germline V gene, CDR1 is MDHEN and CDR2 is SYDVKM. The CDR3 sequence is CASSSDSNQPQHF. The CDR3 coding sequence is TGTGCCAGCAGCTCAGATAGCAATCAGCCCCAGCATTTT.

The chain carries TRBV6-5 and TRBJ2-2; TRBD1 matches 7 bases. The V gene's germline CDR1 is MNHEY and CDR2 SVGAGI. This CDR3 is 15 amino acids long. The junction had 11 bases not matched to a gene; V was cut back by 7 bases and J by 6 bases. In DNA form, the CDR3 reads TGTGCCAGCATGGGACAGACCTTTTCCGCCGGGGAGCTGTTTTTT. Its translation is CASMGQTFSAGELFF.